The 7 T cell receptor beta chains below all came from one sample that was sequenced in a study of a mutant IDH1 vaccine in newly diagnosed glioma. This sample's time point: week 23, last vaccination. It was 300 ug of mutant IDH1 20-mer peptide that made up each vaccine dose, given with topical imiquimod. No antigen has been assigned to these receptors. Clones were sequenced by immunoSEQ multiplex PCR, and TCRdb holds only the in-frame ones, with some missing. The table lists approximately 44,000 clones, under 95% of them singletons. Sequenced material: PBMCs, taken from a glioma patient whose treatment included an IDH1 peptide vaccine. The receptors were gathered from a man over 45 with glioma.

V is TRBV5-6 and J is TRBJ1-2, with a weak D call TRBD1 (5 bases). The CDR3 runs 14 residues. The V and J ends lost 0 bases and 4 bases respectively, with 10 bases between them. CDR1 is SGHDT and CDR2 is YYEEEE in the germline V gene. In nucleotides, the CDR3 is TGTGCCAGCAGCTTGGCCCAGGGAGGCTATGGCTACACCTTC. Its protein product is CASSLAQGGYGYTF.

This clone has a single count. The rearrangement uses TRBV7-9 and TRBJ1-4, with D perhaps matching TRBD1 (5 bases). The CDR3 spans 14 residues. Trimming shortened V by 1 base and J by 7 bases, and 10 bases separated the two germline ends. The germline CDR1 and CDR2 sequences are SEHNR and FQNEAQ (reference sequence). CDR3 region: CASSLGQGGEKLFF. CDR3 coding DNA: TGTGCCAGCAGCTTAGGGCAGGGCGGTGAAAAACTGTTTTTT. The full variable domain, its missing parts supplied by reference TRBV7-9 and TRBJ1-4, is DTGVSQNPRHKITKRGQNVTFRCDPISEHNRLYWYRQTLGQGPEFLTYFQNEAQLEKSRLLSDRFSAERPKGSFSTLEIQRTEQGDSAMYLCASSLGQGGEKLFFGSGTQLSVL.

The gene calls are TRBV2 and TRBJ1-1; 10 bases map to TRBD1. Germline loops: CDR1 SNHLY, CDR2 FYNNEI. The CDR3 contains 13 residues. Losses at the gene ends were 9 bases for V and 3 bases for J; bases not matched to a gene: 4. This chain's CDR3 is CARPDRGHTEAFF. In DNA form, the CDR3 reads TGTGCCAGACCTGACAGGGGGCACACTGAAGCTTTCTTT.

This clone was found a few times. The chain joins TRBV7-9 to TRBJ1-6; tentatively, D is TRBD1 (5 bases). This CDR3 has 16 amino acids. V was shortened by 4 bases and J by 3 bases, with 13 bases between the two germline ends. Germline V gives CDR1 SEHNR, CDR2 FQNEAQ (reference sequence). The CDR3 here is CASSSGAGFYNSPLHF. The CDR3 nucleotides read TGTGCCAGCAGCTCCGGGGCAGGGTTCTATAATTCACCCCTCCACTTT.

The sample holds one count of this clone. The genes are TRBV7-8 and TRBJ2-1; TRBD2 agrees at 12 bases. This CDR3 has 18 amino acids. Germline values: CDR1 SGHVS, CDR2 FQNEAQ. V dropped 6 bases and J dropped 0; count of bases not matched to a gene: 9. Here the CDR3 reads CASSQKASGRASYNEQFF. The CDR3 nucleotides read TGTGCCAGCAGTCAAAAGGCTAGCGGGAGGGCCTCCTACAATGAGCAGTTCTTC.

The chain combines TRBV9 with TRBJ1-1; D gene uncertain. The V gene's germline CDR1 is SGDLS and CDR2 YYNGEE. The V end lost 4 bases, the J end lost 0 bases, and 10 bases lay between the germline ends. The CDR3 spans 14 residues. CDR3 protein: CASSPGQVNTEAFF. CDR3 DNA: TGTGCCAGCAGCCCCGGTCAGGTGAACACTGAAGCTTTCTTT.

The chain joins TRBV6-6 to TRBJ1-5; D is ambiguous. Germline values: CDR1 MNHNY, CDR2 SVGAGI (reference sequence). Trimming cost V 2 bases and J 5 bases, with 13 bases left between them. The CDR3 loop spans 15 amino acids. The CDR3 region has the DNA TGTGCCAGCAGTTACGGGTTCGACCAAGATCAGCCCCAGCATTTT. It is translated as CASSYGFDQDQPQHF.